A selection of T cell receptor beta chains follows, all from one sample in a study of blood T cell repertoires in COVID-19. Assay used: immunoSEQ multiplex PCR; TCRdb lists only in-frame clones, some missing. The sample has tens of thousands of clones; roughly 75% are singletons. Sequencing input: peripheral blood. The receptor source for this set is a man in his sixties with COVID-19, enrolled during active disease. The CDR3 runs from the conserved cysteine through the conserved F or W. Each record gives: clone size, V gene, CDR3 protein. Clone size is given for some rows only: seen once, a few or many times, or a class if the clone is expanded.

size: NA
V: TRBV2
CDR3: CASSGGQGGWGYTF

size: NA
V: TRBV19
CDR3: CASRRQGFGTEAFF

size: NA
V: TRBV2
CDR3: CASRARTESYEQYF

size: NA
V: TRBV6-6
CDR3: CASSPGGPEYF

size: NA
V: TRBV5-6
CDR3: CASSLRANYGYTF

size: NA
V: TRBV11-2
CDR3: CASSLTGLAGGEQYF

size: NA
V: TRBV5-1
CDR3: CASSLASATNEKLFF

size: few
V: TRBV7-2
CDR3: CASSPQGRRGGELFF

size: NA
V: TRBV12-3/TRBV12-4
CDR3: CASSSWTGGYTF

size: once
V: TRBV28
CDR3: CASSEGQFYGYTF

size: NA
V: TRBV6-5
CDR3: CASSRDRGYEQYF

size: NA
V: TRBV15
CDR3: CATRWGLRSPLHF

size: NA
V: TRBV5-6
CDR3: CASSLPGATNEKLFF

size: NA
V: TRBV29-1
CDR3: CSVGTGRTDTQYF

size: NA
V: TRBV7-9
CDR3: CASSLGRSGELFF

size: NA
V: TRBV4-1
CDR3: CASSQLIGQWNTEAFF

size: NA
V: TRBV30
CDR3: CAYDSRQGRETQYF

size: NA
V: TRBV5-4
CDR3: CASSPTSGSYEQYF

size: NA
V: TRBV19
CDR3: CASSIRGKLFF

size: NA
V: TRBV29-1
CDR3: CSVGDRGLTGELFF

size: once
V: TRBV28
CDR3: CASSRSGGGTYEQYF

size: NA
V: TRBV30
CDR3: CAWRPPPGQGTGETQYF

size: NA
V: TRBV6-2/TRBV6-3
CDR3: CASSYLSGARTDTQYF

size: NA
V: TRBV29-1
CDR3: CSVEGGGWRETQYF

size: NA
V: TRBV29-1
CDR3: CSVEAGETQYF

size: NA
V: TRBV18
CDR3: CASSGTGNLGNIQYF

size: NA
V: TRBV5-1
CDR3: CASTYASGLGTGELFF

size: NA
V: TRBV29-1
CDR3: CSVTQGGNNQPQHF

size: NA
V: TRBV19
CDR3: CATNPARSTVPPPYEQYF

size: few
V: TRBV19
CDR3: CATRQGAYGYTF

size: NA
V: TRBV28
CDR3: CASSPEGVGTDTQYF

size: once
V: TRBV9
CDR3: CASLDREGKRSYNEQFF

size: NA
V: TRBV3-1/TRBV3-2
CDR3: CASSQDGLQGSSPLHF

size: NA
V: TRBV5-1
CDR3: CASSFDSSYEQYF

size: NA
V: TRBV2
CDR3: CASSPRTGRGNEQFF

size: few
V: TRBV19
CDR3: CASRILQGYTGELFF

size: NA
V: TRBV19
CDR3: CASGVSGRSETQYF

size: few
V: TRBV2
CDR3: CASSGTGLHHSPLHF

size: NA
V: TRBV5-1
CDR3: CASRASSGTYSNYGYTF

size: NA
V: TRBV14
CDR3: CASSQVVQETQYF

size: NA
V: TRBV28
CDR3: CASSLDSRNYGYTF

size: NA
V: TRBV10-3
CDR3: CAISGPGTGLGYGYTF

size: NA
V: TRBV30
CDR3: CAWSVRDYEQYF

size: NA
V: TRBV19
CDR3: CASSKGQVDTEAFF

size: NA
V: TRBV9
CDR3: CASSVAVSRNTIYF

size: once
V: TRBV2
CDR3: CASRRTSSRAGELFF

size: NA
V: TRBV9
CDR3: CASSVEAGNRTSYNEQFF

size: NA
V: TRBV21-1
CDR3: CASSSGGGQRAILYEQYF

size: NA
V: TRBV7-9
CDR3: CASSLGGQPQHF